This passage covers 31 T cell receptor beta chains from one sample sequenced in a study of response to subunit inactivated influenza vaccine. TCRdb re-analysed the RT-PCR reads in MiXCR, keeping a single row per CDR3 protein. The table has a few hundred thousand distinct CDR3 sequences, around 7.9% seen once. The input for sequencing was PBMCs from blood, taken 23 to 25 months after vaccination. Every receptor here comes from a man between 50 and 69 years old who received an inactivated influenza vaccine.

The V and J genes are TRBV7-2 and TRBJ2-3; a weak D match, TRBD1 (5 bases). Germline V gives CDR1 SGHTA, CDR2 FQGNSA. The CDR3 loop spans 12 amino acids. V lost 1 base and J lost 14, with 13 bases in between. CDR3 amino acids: CASSLGSAGSYF. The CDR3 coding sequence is TGTGCCAGCAGCTTAGGATCAGCAGGGTCGTATTTT.

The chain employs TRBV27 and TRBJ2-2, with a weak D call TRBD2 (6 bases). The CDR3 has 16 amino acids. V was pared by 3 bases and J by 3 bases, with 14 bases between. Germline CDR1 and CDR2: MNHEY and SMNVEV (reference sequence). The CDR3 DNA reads TGTGCCAGCAGTTTTTTTGCGGGATTGGACACCGGGGAGCTGTTTTTT. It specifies CASSFFAGLDTGELFF.

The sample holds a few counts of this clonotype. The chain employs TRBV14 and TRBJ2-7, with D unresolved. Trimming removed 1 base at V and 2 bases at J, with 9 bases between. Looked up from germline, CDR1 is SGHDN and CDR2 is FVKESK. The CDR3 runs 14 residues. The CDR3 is CASSQVAGTYEQYF. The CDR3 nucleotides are TGTGCCAGCAGCCAAGTCGCAGGAACCTACGAGCAGTACTTC.

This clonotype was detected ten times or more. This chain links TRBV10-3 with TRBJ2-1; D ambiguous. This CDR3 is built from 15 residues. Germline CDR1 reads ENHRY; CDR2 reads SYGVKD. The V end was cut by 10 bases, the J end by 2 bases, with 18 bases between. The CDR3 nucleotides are TGTGCCACCCGCGGATCGACGGACGCCTACAATGAGCAGTTCTTC. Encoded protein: CATRGSTDAYNEQFF.

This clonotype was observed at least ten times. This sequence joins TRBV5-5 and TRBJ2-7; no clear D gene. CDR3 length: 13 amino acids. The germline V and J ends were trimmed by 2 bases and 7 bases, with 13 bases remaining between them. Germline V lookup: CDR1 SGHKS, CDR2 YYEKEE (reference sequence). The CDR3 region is CASSFSTTPEQYF. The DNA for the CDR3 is TGTGCCAGCAGCTTTTCAACGACCCCGGAGCAGTACTTC.

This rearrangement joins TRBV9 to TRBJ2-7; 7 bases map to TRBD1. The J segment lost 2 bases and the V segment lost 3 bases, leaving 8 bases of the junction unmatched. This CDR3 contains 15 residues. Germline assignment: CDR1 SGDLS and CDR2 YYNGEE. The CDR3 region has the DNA TGTGCCAGCAGCGAGCGACAGGGCCCCCCCTACGAGCAGTACTTC. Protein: CASSERQGPPYEQYF.

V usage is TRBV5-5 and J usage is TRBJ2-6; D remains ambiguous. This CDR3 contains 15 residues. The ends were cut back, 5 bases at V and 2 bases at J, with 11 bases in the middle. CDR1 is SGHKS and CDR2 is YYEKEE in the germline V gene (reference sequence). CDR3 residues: CASSFQTTGANVLTF. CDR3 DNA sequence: TGTGCCAGCAGTTTTCAAACCACTGGGGCCAACGTCCTGACTTTC.

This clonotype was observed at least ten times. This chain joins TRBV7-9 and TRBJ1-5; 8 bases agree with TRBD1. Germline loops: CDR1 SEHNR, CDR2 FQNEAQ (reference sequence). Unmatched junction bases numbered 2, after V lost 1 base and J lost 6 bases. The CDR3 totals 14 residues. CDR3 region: CASSLGTGSQPQHF. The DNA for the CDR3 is TGTGCCAGCAGCTTAGGGACAGGGAGTCAGCCCCAGCATTTT.

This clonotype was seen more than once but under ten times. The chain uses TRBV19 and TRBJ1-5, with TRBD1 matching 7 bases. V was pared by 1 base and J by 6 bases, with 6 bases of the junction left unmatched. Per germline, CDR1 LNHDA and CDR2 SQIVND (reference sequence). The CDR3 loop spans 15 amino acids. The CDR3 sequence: CASSIGGQAAQPQHF. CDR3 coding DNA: TGTGCCAGTAGTATAGGTGGACAGGCTGCTCAGCCCCAGCATTTT.

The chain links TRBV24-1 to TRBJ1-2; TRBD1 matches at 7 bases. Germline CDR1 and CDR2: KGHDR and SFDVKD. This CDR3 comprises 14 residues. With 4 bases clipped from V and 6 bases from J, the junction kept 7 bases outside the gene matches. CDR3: CATSDGQGEHGYTF. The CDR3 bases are TGTGCCACCAGTGACGGGCAGGGGGAACATGGCTACACCTTC.

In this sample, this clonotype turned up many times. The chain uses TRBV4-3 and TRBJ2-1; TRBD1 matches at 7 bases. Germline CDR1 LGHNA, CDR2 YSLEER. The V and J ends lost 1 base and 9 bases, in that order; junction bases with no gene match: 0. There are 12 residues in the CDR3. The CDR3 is CASSQGQGEQFF. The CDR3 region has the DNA TGCGCCAGCAGCCAAGGACAGGGTGAGCAGTTCTTC.

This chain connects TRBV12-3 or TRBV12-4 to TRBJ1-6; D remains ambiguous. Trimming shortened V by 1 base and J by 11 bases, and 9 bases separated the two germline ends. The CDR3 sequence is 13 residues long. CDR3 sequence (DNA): TGTGCCAGCAGTTTAGTTGCAGAAACACCCCTCCACTTT. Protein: CASSLVAETPLHF.

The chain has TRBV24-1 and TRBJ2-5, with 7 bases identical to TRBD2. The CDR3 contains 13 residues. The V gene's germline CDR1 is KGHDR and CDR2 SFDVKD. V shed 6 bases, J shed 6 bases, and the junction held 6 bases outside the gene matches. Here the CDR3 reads CATSRGGAQTQYF. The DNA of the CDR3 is TGTGCCACCAGTAGGGGAGGGGCGCAGACCCAGTACTTC.

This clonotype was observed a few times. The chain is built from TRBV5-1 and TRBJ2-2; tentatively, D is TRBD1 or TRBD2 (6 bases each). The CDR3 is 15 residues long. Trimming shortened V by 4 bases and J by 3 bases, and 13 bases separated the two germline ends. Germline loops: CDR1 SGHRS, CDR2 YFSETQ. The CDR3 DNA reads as TGCGCCAGCAGCCGGGACTCAGGGGACACCGGGGAGCTGTTTTTT. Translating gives CASSRDSGDTGELFF.

CDR3 sequence reads: CASSHDRGRAEQFF. As DNA, the CDR3 is TGTGCCAGCAGCCATGACAGGGGGCGAGCTGAGCAGTTCTTC. The chain links TRBV3-1 to TRBJ2-1, with 10 bases lining up with TRBD1. Germline assignment: CDR1 LGHDT and CDR2 YNNKEL (reference sequence). The CDR3 runs 14 residues. The ends lost 3 bases at V and 9 bases at J; junction bases unmatched: 5.

For the CDR3, the DNA is TGTGCCAGCAGCCAAGATTTGGGGGGGAGAGGAGAAAAACTGTTTTTT. Residues: CASSQDLGGRGEKLFF. The V call is TRBV3-1, the J call TRBJ1-4; TRBD1 is a possible D gene (5 bases). The germline CDR1 and CDR2 sequences are LGHDT and YNNKEL (reference sequence). This CDR3 region has 16 residues. Trimming cost V 0 bases and J 8 bases, with 16 bases left between them. The whole variable domain, remainder taken from reference TRBV3-1 and TRBJ1-4, is DTAVSQTPKYLVTQMGNDKSIKCEQNLGHDTMYWYKQDSKKFLKIMFSYNNKELIINETVPNRFSPKSPDKAHLNLHINSLELGDSAVYFCASSQDLGGRGEKLFFGSGTQLSVL.

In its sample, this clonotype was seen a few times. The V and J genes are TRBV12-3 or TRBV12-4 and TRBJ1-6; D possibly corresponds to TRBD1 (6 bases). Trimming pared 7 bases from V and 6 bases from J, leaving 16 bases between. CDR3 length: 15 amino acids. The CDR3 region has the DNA TGTGCCAGCACCGGGACAACCAGCAGTAATTCACCCCTCCACTTT. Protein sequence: CASTGTTSSNSPLHF.

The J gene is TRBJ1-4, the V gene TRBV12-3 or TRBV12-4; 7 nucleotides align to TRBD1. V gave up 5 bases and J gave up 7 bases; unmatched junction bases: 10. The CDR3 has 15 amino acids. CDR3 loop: CASSPTDREVEKLFF. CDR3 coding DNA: TGTGCCAGCAGTCCCACTGACAGGGAGGTTGAAAAACTGTTTTTT.

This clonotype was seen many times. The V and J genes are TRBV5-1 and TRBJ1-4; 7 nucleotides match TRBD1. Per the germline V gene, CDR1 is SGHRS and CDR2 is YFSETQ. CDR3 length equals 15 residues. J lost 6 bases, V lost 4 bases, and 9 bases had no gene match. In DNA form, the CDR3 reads TGCGCCAGCAGCACAACCGGGACAGCCGATGAAAAACTGTTTTTT. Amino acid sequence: CASSTTGTADEKLFF.

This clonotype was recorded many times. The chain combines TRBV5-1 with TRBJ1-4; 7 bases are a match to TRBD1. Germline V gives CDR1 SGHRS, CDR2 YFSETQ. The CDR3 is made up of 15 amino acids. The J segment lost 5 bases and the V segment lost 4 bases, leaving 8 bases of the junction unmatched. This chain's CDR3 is CASSPGTASNEKLFF. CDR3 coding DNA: TGCGCCAGCAGCCCGGGGACAGCGTCAAATGAAAAACTGTTTTTT.

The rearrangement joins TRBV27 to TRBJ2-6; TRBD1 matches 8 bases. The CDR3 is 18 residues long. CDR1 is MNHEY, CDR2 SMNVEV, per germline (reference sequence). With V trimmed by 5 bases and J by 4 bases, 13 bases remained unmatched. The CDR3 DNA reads TGTGCCAGCAGTCCGGAGACAGGGGCCCTAGGAGGGGCCAACGTCCTGACTTTC. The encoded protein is CASSPETGALGGANVLTF. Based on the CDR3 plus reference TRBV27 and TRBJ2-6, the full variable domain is EAQVTQNPRYLITVTGKKLTVTCSQNMNHEYMSWYRQDPGLGLRQIYYSMNVEVTDKGDVPEGYKVSRKEKRNFPLILESPSPNQTSLYFCASSPETGALGGANVLTFGAGSRLTVL.

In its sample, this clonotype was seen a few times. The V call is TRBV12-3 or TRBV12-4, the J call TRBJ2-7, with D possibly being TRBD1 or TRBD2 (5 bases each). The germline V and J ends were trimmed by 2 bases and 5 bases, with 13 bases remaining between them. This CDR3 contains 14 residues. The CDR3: CASSLLGLAHEQYF. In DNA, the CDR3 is TGTGCCAGCAGTTTACTGGGGCTAGCTCACGAGCAGTACTTC.

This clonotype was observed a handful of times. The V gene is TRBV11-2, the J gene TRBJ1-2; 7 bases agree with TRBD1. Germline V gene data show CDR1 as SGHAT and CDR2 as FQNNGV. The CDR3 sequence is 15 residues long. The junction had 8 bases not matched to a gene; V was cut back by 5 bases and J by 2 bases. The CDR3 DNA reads TGTGCCAGCAGCCCGACGACAGGGCTCAACTATGGCTACACCTTC. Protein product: CASSPTTGLNYGYTF.

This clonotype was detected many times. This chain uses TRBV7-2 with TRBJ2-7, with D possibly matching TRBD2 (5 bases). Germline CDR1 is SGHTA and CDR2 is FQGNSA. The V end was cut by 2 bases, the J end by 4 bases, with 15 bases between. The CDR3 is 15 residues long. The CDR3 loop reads CASSLSPAVSYEQYF. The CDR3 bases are TGTGCCAGCAGCTTAAGTCCAGCGGTGTCTTACGAGCAGTACTTC.

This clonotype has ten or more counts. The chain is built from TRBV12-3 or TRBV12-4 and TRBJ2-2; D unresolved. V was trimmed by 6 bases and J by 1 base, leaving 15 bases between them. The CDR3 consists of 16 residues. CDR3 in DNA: TGTGCCAGCAGGTCCCCCCCGGGCCTGAACACCGGGGAGCTGTTTTTT. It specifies CASRSPPGLNTGELFF.

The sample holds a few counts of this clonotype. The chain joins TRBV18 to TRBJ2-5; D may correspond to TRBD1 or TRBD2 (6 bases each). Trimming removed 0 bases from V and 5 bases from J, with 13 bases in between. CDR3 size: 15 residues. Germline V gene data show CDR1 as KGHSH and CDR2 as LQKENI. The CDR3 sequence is CASSPPGGLKETQYF. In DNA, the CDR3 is TGTGCCAGCTCACCACCGGGGGGCTTGAAGGAGACCCAGTACTTC.

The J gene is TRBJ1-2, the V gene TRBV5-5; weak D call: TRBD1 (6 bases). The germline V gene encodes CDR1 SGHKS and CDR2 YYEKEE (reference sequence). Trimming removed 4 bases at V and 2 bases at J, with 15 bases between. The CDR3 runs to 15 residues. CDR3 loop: CASSTAGDSNYGYTF. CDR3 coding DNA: TGTGCCAGCAGCACGGCAGGGGATTCAAACTATGGCTACACCTTC. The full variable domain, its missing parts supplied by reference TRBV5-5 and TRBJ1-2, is DAGVTQSPTHLIKTRGQQVTLRCSPISGHKSVSWYQQVLGQGPQFIFQYYEKEERGRGNFPDRFSARQFPNYSSELNVNALLLGDSALYLCASSTAGDSNYGYTFGSGTRLTVV.

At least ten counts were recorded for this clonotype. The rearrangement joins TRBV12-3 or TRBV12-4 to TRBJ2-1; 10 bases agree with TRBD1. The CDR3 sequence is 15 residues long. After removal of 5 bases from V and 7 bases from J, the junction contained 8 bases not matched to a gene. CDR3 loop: CASSATPGQGNEQFF. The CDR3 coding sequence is TGTGCCAGCAGTGCAACTCCGGGACAGGGGAATGAGCAGTTCTTC.

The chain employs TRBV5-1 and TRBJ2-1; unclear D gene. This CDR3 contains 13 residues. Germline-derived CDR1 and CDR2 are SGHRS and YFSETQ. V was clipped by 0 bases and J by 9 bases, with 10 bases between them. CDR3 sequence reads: CASSLDLVGEQFF. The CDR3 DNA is TGCGCCAGCAGCTTGGATTTGGTGGGTGAGCAGTTCTTC.

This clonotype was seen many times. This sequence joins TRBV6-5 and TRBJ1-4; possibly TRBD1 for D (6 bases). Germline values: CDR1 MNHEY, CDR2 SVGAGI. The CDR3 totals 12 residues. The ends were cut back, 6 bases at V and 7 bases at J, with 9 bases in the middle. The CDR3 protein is CASRQGGEKLFF. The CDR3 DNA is TGTGCCAGCAGACAGGGCGGTGAAAAACTGTTTTTT.

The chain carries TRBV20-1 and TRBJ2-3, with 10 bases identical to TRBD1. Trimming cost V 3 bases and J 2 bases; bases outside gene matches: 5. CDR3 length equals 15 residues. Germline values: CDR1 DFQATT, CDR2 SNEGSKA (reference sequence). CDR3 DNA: TGCAGTGCTAGGGGGACAGGGGCCCCCACAGATACGCAGTATTTT. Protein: CSARGTGAPTDTQYF.